This TCR beta chain was recorded in a study of T cell repertoires in cytomegalovirus infection. Study context: Matching HLA type and CMV infection were both indicated by public TCR beta signatures.

The CDR3 runs 17 residues. The V end lost 6 bases, the J end lost 0 bases, and 18 bases lay between the germline ends. Germline V CDR1 and CDR2: MNHEY, SVGEGT. A note on this clonotype: The antigen remains unidentified.

One entry per CDR3 protein, called by TCRdb with MiXCR from the reads. The table has 650,000 to 850,000 distinct CDR3 sequences, roughly 29% seen once. The chain has TRBV6-2 or TRBV6-3 and TRBJ2-1; tentative D call: TRBD1 (6 bases). The specimen comprised cultured CD8+ T cells from PBMCs, sampled from culture after CMV antigen stimulation. This TCR was sampled from a human donor in good health (CMV status not recorded). Some clones in this sample may be carry-over from other donors' samples. DNA for the CDR3: TGTGCCAGCAGGCCACAATTCAGGGGACACTCCTACAATGAGCAGTTCTTC. Its protein is CASRPQFRGHSYNEQFF.